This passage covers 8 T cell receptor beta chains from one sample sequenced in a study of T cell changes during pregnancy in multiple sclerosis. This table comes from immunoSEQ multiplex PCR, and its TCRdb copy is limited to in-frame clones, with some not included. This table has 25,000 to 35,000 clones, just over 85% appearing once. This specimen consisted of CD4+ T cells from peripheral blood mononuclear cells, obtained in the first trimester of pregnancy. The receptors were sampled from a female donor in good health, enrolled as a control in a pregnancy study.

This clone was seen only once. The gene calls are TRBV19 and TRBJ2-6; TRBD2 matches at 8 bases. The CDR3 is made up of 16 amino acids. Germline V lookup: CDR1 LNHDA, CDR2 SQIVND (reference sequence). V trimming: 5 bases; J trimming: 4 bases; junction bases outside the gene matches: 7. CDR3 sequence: CASSPGGDLGANVLTF. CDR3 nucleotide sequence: TGTGCCAGTAGTCCCGGGGGGGATCTCGGGGCCAACGTCCTGACTTTC.

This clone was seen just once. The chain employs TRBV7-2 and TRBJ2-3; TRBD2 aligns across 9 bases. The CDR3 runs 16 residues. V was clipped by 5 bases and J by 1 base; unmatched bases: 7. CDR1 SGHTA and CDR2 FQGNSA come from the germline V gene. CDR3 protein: CASSPIAGARTDTQYF. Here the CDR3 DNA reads TGTGCCAGCAGCCCTATAGCGGGGGCACGCACAGATACGCAGTATTTT. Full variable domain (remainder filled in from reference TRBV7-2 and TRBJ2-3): GAGVSQSPSNKVTEKGKDVELRCDPISGHTALYWYRQSLGQGLEFLIYFQGNSAPDKSGLPSDRFSAERTGGSVSTLTIQRTQQEDSAVYLCASSPIAGARTDTQYFGPGTRLTVL.

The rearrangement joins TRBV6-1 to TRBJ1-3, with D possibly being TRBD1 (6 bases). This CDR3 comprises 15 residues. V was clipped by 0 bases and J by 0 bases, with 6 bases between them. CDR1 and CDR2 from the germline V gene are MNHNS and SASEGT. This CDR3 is CASSEAGGSGNTIYF. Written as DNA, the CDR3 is TGTGCCAGCAGTGAAGCAGGGGGCTCTGGAAACACCATATATTTT.

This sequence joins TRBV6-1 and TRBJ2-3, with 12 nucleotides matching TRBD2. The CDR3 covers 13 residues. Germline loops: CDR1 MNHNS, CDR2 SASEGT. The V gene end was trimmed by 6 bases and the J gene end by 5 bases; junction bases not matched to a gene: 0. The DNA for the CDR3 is TGTGCCAGCAGGACTAGCGGGGGAGATACGCAGTATTTT. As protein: CASRTSGGDTQYF.

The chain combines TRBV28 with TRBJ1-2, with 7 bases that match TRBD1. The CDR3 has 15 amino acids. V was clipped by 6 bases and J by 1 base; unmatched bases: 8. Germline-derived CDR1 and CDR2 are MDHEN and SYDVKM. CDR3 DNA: TGTGCCAGCAGCCACAGGGCAGGGGGTAACTATGGCTACACCTTC. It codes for CASSHRAGGNYGYTF.

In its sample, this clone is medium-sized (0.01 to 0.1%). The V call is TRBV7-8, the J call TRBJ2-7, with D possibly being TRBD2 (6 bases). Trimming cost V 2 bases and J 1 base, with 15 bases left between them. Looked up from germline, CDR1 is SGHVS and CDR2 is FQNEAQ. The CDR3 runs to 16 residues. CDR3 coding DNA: TGTGCCAGCAGCTTAAGTTACGGGAGCCAATCCTACGAGCAGTACTTC. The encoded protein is CASSLSYGSQSYEQYF.

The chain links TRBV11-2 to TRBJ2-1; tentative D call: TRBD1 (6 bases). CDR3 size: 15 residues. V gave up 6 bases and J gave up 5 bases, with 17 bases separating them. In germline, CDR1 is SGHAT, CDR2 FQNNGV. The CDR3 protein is CASRTIRGNHNEQFF. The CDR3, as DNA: TGTGCCAGCAGGACTATAAGGGGGAACCACAATGAGCAGTTCTTC.

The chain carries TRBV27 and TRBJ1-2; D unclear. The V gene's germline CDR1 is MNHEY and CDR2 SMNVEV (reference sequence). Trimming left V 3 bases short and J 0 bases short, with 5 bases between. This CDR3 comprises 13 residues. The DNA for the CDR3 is TGTGCCAGCAGTTTCTCAGCTAACTATGGCTACACCTTC. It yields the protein CASSFSANYGYTF.